The sequence of this T cell receptor beta chain was determined in a study of T cell responses to AZD1222 COVID-19 vaccine. This clone was detected a few times. The antigen is not known. Germline loops: CDR1 LGHNA, CDR2 YSLEER. With 0 bases clipped from V and 5 bases from J, the junction kept 13 bases outside the gene matches. This CDR3 comprises 19 residues. Some clones are missing from TCRdb's copy, which holds only in-frame ones; the method was immunoSEQ multiplex PCR. The sample lists approximately 130,000 clones, roughly 90% seen once, with around 5.3% in the top ten. Whole-study findings and limits: Two doses of AZD1222 preceded a rise in Spike-specific TCR breadth and depth. It should be noted that donors were predominantly white British and more often female, and clonal diversity was possibly underestimated.

This receptor was identified in an adult who received the AZD1222 COVID-19 vaccine. The input for sequencing was peripheral blood, taken 28 days after the second AZD1222 dose. The chain combines TRBV4-3 with TRBJ1-6; 7 positions match TRBD1. The CDR3 DNA is TGCGCCAGCAGCCAAGATCTTAGAGACAGGGAGCTTGATAATTCACCCCTCCACTTT. It yields the protein CASSQDLRDRELDNSPLHF.